Presented here are 30 T cell receptor beta chains from one specimen sequenced in a study of cytomegalovirus exposure and HLA in healthy donors. PCR was performed using 60 Vbeta and 13 Jbeta primers. Some clones are missing from TCRdb's copy, which holds only in-frame ones; the method was immunoSEQ multiplex PCR. This sample has 150,000 to 200,000 clones, with roughly 80% found just once. The sample comprised PBMCs. The receptors shown here come from a man aged 40-49 years in good health and CMV-seropositive.

The CDR3 DNA is TGTGCCAGCAGTGATTTGCAGGGGAAACGTAACTATGGCTACACCTTC. This translates into CASSDLQGKRNYGYTF. This sequence joins TRBV2 and TRBJ1-2; D is perhaps TRBD1 (6 bases). This CDR3 region has 16 residues. Per germline, CDR1 SNHLY and CDR2 FYNNEI. Trimming left V 3 bases short and J 1 base short, with 15 bases between.

The rearrangement joins TRBV4-1 to TRBJ1-4; 7 bases match TRBD1. CDR3 length: 15 amino acids. Germline-derived CDR1 and CDR2 are MGHRA and YSYEKL. V shed 0 bases and J 5 bases; nucleotides not matched to a gene: 3. The CDR3 sequence is CASSQERDRNEKLFF. CDR3 coding DNA: TGCGCCAGCAGCCAAGAAAGGGACAGAAATGAAAAACTGTTTTTT.

This chain uses TRBV6-1 with TRBJ1-5, with D tentatively TRBD1 (5 bases). Trimming pared 5 bases from V and 6 bases from J, leaving 14 bases between. Germline V lookup: CDR1 MNHNS, CDR2 SASEGT. The CDR3 spans 14 residues. The CDR3 region is CASSPRTLTQPQHF. The CDR3 DNA sequence: TGTGCCAGCAGTCCCAGGACACTCACTCAGCCCCAGCATTTT.

V and J are TRBV11-2 and TRBJ2-2; a weak D match, TRBD1 (6 bases). V lost 5 bases, J lost 0 bases, and 10 bases lay in between. The CDR3 runs 15 residues. In germline, CDR1 is SGHAT, CDR2 FQNNGV. The CDR3 nucleotides read TGTGCCAGCAGCGCGGACAGCGCGAACACCGGGGAGCTGTTTTTT. Amino acids: CASSADSANTGELFF.

This chain uses TRBV4-2 with TRBJ2-3; D not certain. V gave up 0 bases and J gave up 4 bases, with 8 bases separating them. Germline V gene data show CDR1 as LGHNA and CDR2 as YNFKEQ. This CDR3 has 14 amino acids. CDR3 DNA sequence: TGTGCCAGCAGCCAAGATAGAGCGTCAGATACGCAGTATTTT. It encodes CASSQDRASDTQYF.

This chain links TRBV5-6 with TRBJ1-1; TRBD1 matches at 9 bases. V was pared by 1 base and J by 2 bases, with 3 bases of the junction left unmatched. This CDR3 is built from 15 residues. Germline lookup yields CDR1 SGHDT and CDR2 YYEEEE. DNA of the CDR3: TGTGCCAGCAGCTTGCCGGGACAGGGAAACACTGAAGCTTTCTTT. Residues: CASSLPGQGNTEAFF. The whole variable domain, filled in from reference TRBV5-6 and TRBJ1-1, reads DAGVTQSPTHLIKTRGQQVTLRCSPKSGHDTVSWYQQALGQGPQFIFQYYEEEERQRGNFPDRFSGHQFPNYSSELNVNALLLGDSALYLCASSLPGQGNTEAFFGQGTRLTVV.

The chain employs TRBV7-6 and TRBJ2-5; TRBD2 aligns across 9 bases. Germline-derived CDR1 and CDR2 are SGHVS and FNYEAQ. This CDR3 has 16 residues. The V gene end was trimmed by 1 base and the J gene end by 2 bases; junction bases not matched to a gene: 5. CDR3 sequence reads: CASSLGSLAGQETQYF. The CDR3 DNA reads TGTGCCAGCAGCTTAGGCTCGCTAGCGGGACAAGAGACCCAGTACTTC.

The chain combines TRBV5-4 with TRBJ2-1; 14 bases are a match to TRBD2. Trimming removed 4 bases from V and 3 bases from J; junction bases left unmatched: 6. The CDR3 length is 17 residues. Germline loops: CDR1 SGHNT, CDR2 YYREEE (reference sequence). The CDR3 DNA reads TGTGCCAGCAGCCTGACTAGCGGGGGGGCAAACTACAATGAGCAGTTCTTC. Residues: CASSLTSGGANYNEQFF.

The J gene is TRBJ2-2, the V gene TRBV10-2; 7 positions agree with TRBD2. J gave up 0 bases and V 5 bases, and 3 bases lay outside the gene matches. Germline V CDR1 and CDR2: WSHSY, SAAADI. This CDR3 contains 15 residues. The CDR3 DNA follows: TGCGCCAGCAGTCCTAGCGGACCGAACACCGGGGAGCTGTTTTTT. Protein: CASSPSGPNTGELFF.

V is TRBV7-2 and J is TRBJ2-5; tentatively, D is TRBD2 (7 bases). Germline V lookup: CDR1 SGHTA, CDR2 FQGNSA. Trimming shortened V by 1 base and J by 0 bases, and 15 bases separated the two germline ends. The CDR3 spans 17 residues. CDR3: CASSLVFGGPYQETQYF. Here the CDR3 DNA reads TGTGCCAGCAGCTTAGTTTTCGGGGGGCCCTACCAAGAGACCCAGTACTTC.

This rearrangement joins TRBV6-6 to TRBJ1-5; a possible D gene is TRBD1 (6 bases). The CDR3 runs to 14 residues. The V end lost 6 bases, the J end lost 3 bases, and 12 bases lay between the germline ends. The germline CDR1 and CDR2 sequences are MNHNY and SVGAGI (reference sequence). DNA for the CDR3: TGTGCCAGCAGCATGGACAGTATCAATCAGCCCCAGCATTTT. Encoded protein: CASSMDSINQPQHF.

The chain is built from TRBV5-1 and TRBJ1-1; TRBD1 matches 8 bases. V was pared by 0 bases and J by 4 bases, with 8 bases of the junction left unmatched. The CDR3 consists of 16 residues. CDR1 is SGHRS and CDR2 is YFSETQ in the germline V gene. The DNA for the CDR3 is TGCGCCAGCAGCTTGGCCGGACAGGGAGTCGGCACTGAAGCTTTCTTT. This sequence encodes CASSLAGQGVGTEAFF.

In its sample, this clone was seen once. The chain combines TRBV4-2 with TRBJ1-4; perhaps TRBD1 as D (6 bases). V was shortened by 4 bases and J by 8 bases, with 14 bases between the two germline ends. The V gene's germline CDR1 is LGHNA and CDR2 YNFKEQ. CDR3 length equals 14 residues. Here the CDR3 DNA reads TGTGCCAGCAGCCCATTTAGGGACACAGAAAAACTGTTTTTT. It yields the protein CASSPFRDTEKLFF.

The V and J genes are TRBV6-1 and TRBJ1-5, with D unresolved. The CDR3 covers 19 residues. V was cut by 2 bases and J by 2 bases, with 22 bases left in between. Germline CDR1 MNHNS, CDR2 SASEGT. This CDR3 is CASSERPFFSFEGNQPQHF. Written as DNA, the CDR3 is TGTGCCAGCAGTGAACGACCCTTCTTTTCTTTCGAGGGCAATCAGCCCCAGCATTTT.

This clone appeared a few times. This rearrangement joins TRBV18 to TRBJ2-7; tentative D call: TRBD2 (5 bases). V was cut by 2 bases and J by 4 bases, with 9 bases left in between. Germline assignment: CDR1 KGHSH and CDR2 LQKENI. CDR3 length: 13 amino acids. This CDR3 is CASSPLERYEQYF. The DNA for the CDR3 is TGTGCCAGCTCACCATTAGAGCGGTACGAGCAGTACTTC.

Concerning this clone: This CDR3 fails to terminate in the conserved phenylalanine or tryptophan, so it likely reflects a read error. The chain recombines TRBV27 with TRBJ1-2, with unresolved D. Per germline, CDR1 MNHEY and CDR2 SMNVEV (reference sequence). Trimming removed 5 bases at V and 7 bases at J, with 14 bases between. The CDR3 sequence is 13 residues long. The CDR3 DNA reads as TGTGCCAGCAGTGGCGACCCTGACTCTGGCTACACCTCC. Translation gives CASSGDPDSGYTS.

This rearrangement joins TRBV5-4 to TRBJ2-3; D may be TRBD1 (5 bases). Germline lookup yields CDR1 SGHNT and CDR2 YYREEE (reference sequence). V lost 4 bases and J 6 bases, leaving 15 bases between the germline ends. The length of the CDR3 is 14 residues. The CDR3 reads CASSHPQGSDTQYF. The CDR3 DNA follows: TGTGCCAGCAGCCACCCTCAGGGCAGTGATACGCAGTATTTT.

Concerning this clone: One end of the junction does not line up with germline, which may come from a read error. This chain connects TRBV7-9 to TRBJ2-2; D perhaps matches TRBD2 (5 bases). Germline loops: CDR1 SEHNR, CDR2 FQNEAQ (reference sequence). The CDR3 has 14 amino acids. CDR3 DNA: TGTTCCAGCAGCACTGGACTGGGCACCGGGGAGCTGTTTTTT. Protein sequence: CSSSTGLGTGELFF.

The chain employs TRBV4-3 and TRBJ1-1; possibly TRBD1 for D (5 bases). V lost 9 bases and J 13 bases, leaving 24 bases between the germline ends. This CDR3 has 13 amino acids. CDR1 and CDR2 (germline): LGHNA, YSLEER. CDR3 in DNA: TGCGCCAGTAGCGGGGGGAGGGCCCACGGTAATTTCTTT. Protein: CASSGGRAHGNFF.

The chain employs TRBV5-4 and TRBJ1-1; 9 positions match TRBD1. J gave up 1 base and V 6 bases, and 4 bases lay outside the gene matches. The CDR3 spans 14 residues. Germline V gene sequence: CDR1 SGHNT, CDR2 YYREEE (reference sequence). CDR3 DNA: TGTGCCAGCACACAGGGGGCCGGGAACACTGAAGCTTTCTTT. Its protein is CASTQGAGNTEAFF.

The chain links TRBV9 to TRBJ2-5; tentatively, D is TRBD2 (5 bases). Trimming took off 6 bases at V and 3 bases at J, with 15 bases between the two ends. This CDR3 spans 14 amino acids. The germline V gene encodes CDR1 SGDLS and CDR2 YYNGEE. CDR3 loop: CASTLLVVEETQYF. The CDR3 bases are TGTGCCAGCACCTTACTAGTAGTCGAAGAGACCCAGTACTTC.

This clone has a handful of counts. DNA for the CDR3: TGTGCCAGCAGCCCCCATCAGGGGGTGGTGGGAGGCTACACCTTC. Translation gives CASSPHQGVVGGYTF. The rearrangement links TRBV7-2 to TRBJ1-2, with 7 bases lining up with TRBD1. Germline-derived CDR1 and CDR2 are SGHTA and FQGNSA. Unmatched junction bases numbered 14, after V lost 5 bases and J lost 8 bases. This CDR3 region has 15 residues.

The chain carries TRBV5-1 and TRBJ2-2; possibly TRBD2 for D (6 bases). The V and J ends lost 1 base and 6 bases respectively, with 16 bases between them. CDR3 length equals 16 residues. Germline CDR1 is SGHRS and CDR2 is YFSETQ. CDR3 amino acids: CASSLLRQGGAGELFF. The CDR3 DNA reads TGCGCCAGCAGCTTGCTACGGCAGGGCGGGGCCGGGGAGCTGTTTTTT. The full variable domain, in which reference TRBV5-1 and TRBJ2-2 provide the parts outside the CDR3, is KAGVTQTPRYLIKTRGQQVTLSCSPISGHRSVSWYQQTPGQGLQFLFEYFSETQRNKGNFPGRFSGRQFSNSRSEMNVSTLELGDSALYLCASSLLRQGGAGELFFGEGSRLTVL.

V is TRBV28 and J is TRBJ2-7; TRBD2 matches at 10 bases. The CDR3 runs 17 residues. CDR1 is MDHEN, CDR2 SYDVKM, per germline. The V gene end was trimmed by 5 bases and the J gene end by 0 bases; junction bases not matched to a gene: 10. CDR3 loop: CASSPIGTSAFSYEQYF. CDR3 sequence (DNA): TGTGCCAGCAGTCCCATAGGGACTAGCGCCTTCTCCTACGAGCAGTACTTC.

In this sample, this clone turned up once. One junction end does not reproduce the germline sequence, and a read error may be involved. V and J are TRBV7-9 and TRBJ1-2, with 7 bases matching TRBD1. Germline lookup yields CDR1 SEHNR and CDR2 FQNEAQ (reference sequence). The CDR3 runs 12 residues. Written as DNA, the CDR3 is TGTTCCAGCTCCTTAGGGGACAGATACTACACCTTC. Protein sequence: CSSSLGDRYYTF.

The chain is built from TRBV7-9 and TRBJ1-1, with 7 positions matching TRBD1. Trimming took 4 bases from V and 8 from J; bases not matched to a gene: 7. The germline gives CDR1 SEHNR, CDR2 FQNEAQ (reference sequence). The CDR3 has 13 amino acids. In nucleotides, the CDR3 is TGTGCCAGCAGCTCAGGGGGGCTCGGAGAAGCTTTCTTT. Its protein is CASSSGGLGEAFF.

This clone occurred a few times. The chain links TRBV19 to TRBJ2-2; 7 nucleotides match TRBD1. In germline, CDR1 is LNHDA, CDR2 SQIVND (reference sequence). This CDR3 has 13 residues. The trim removed 7 bases at V and 6 bases at J, leaving 5 bases unmatched. CDR3 sequence: CASKDRPPGELFF. The DNA of the CDR3 is TGTGCCAGTAAGGACAGGCCTCCCGGGGAGCTGTTTTTT.

The CDR3 loop reads CASSPRDIYEQYF. Written as DNA, the CDR3 is TGTGCCAGCAGCCCTCGGGACATTTACGAGCAGTACTTC. The chain joins TRBV7-9 to TRBJ2-7; tentative D call: TRBD1 (6 bases). The CDR3 has 13 amino acids. Germline V gene data show CDR1 as SEHNR and CDR2 as FQNEAQ (reference sequence). Trimming stripped 5 bases from V and 4 bases from J, with 12 bases between.

The gene calls are TRBV28 and TRBJ2-5; 12 bases agree with TRBD2. V lost 5 bases, J lost 4 bases, and 8 bases stayed unmatched. Germline V gene lookup returns CDR1 MDHEN and CDR2 SYDVKM. This CDR3 has 16 amino acids. The CDR3 DNA sequence: TGTGCCAGCAGTCCTAGCGGGAGGGCGAGGGGAGAGACCCAGTACTTC. Translated: CASSPSGRARGETQYF.

V usage is TRBV5-1 and J usage is TRBJ1-2; TRBD1 matches 10 bases. Germline V gene lookup returns CDR1 SGHRS and CDR2 YFSETQ. Trimming at V came to 8 bases and at J to 5 bases, leaving 15 bases not matched to a gene. This CDR3 is built from 16 residues. The chain's CDR3 is CASKPGLGTGVYGYTF. CDR3 DNA sequence: TGCGCCAGTAAGCCCGGGCTTGGGACAGGGGTATATGGCTACACCTTC.